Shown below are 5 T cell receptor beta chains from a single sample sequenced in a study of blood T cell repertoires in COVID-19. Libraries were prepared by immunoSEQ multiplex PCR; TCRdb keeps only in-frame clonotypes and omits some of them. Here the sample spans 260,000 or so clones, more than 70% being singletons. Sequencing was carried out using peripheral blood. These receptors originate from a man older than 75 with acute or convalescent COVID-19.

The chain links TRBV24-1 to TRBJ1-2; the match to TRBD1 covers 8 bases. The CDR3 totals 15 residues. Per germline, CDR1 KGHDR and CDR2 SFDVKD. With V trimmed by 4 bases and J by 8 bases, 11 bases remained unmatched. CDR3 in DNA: TGTGCCACCAGTGACCCTTCACAGGGGGTGGGAGGCTACACCTTC. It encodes CATSDPSQGVGGYTF.

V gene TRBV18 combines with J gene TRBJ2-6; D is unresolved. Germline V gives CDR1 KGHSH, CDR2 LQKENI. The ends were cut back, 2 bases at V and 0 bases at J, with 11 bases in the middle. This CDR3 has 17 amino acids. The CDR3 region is CASSPSPGSSGANVLTF. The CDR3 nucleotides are TGTGCCAGCTCACCATCCCCAGGCAGCTCTGGGGCCAACGTCCTGACTTTC.

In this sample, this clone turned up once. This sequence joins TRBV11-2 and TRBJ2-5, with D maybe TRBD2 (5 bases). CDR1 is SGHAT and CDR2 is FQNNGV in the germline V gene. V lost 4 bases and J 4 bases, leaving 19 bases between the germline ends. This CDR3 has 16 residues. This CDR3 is CASSSRLLRARETQYF. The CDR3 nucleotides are TGTGCCAGCAGCTCACGCCTTTTGAGGGCAAGAGAGACCCAGTACTTC.

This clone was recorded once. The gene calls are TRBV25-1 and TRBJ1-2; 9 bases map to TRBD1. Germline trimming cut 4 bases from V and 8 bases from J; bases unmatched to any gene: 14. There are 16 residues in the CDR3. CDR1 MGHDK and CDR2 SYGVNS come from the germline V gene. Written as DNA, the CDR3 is TGTGCCAGCAGTGGTGGAACCGGGACAGGGTTGATAGGCTACACCTTC. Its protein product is CASSGGTGTGLIGYTF.

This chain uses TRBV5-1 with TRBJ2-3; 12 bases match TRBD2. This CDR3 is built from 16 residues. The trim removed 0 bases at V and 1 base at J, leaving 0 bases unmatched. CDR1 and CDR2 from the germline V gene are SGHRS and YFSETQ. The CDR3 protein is CASSLGLAGGTDTQYF. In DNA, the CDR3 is TGCGCCAGCAGCTTGGGACTAGCGGGGGGCACAGATACGCAGTATTTT.